One sample yielded the 18 T cell receptor beta chains listed below, sequenced in a study of CD8 T cells in ankylosing spondylitis. MiXCR, applied by TCRdb to the 5' RACE reads, yields one record per CDR3 protein. Of fewer than 400,000 distinct CDR3 sequences in the sample, about 15% were seen once. The source material was blood, either unsorted or a sorted T cell fraction (not recorded which). The receptor source for this set is a male donor with ankylosing spondylitis or in good health (not recorded which).

This clonotype was seen a few times. The V gene is TRBV4-2, the J gene TRBJ1-2; D may be TRBD1 (6 bases). Germline assignment: CDR1 LGHNA and CDR2 YNFKEQ. V was clipped by 4 bases and J by 8 bases, with 20 bases between them. The CDR3 has 15 amino acids. The CDR3 coding sequence is TGTGCCAGCAGCCCCAAAGCTTGGGCAGGGGACGGCTACACCTTC. Translated: CASSPKAWAGDGYTF.

The chain recombines TRBV10-2 with TRBJ2-1, with 7 bases matching TRBD2. The CDR3 runs 11 residues. With 8 bases clipped from V and 8 bases from J, the junction kept 3 bases outside the gene matches. Per the germline V gene, CDR1 is WSHSY and CDR2 is SAAADI. DNA for the CDR3: TGCGCCAGCTGGGGGGGGGATGAGCAGTTCTTC. It translates to CASWGGDEQFF.

In its sample, this clonotype was seen many times. The chain employs TRBV12-3 or TRBV12-4 and TRBJ2-7, with D unclear. CDR3 size: 14 residues. Deletions cut 8 bases from V and 2 bases from J, with 16 bases between. The CDR3 DNA follows: TGTGCCAGCGGTGGCTTTAACTCCCCCTACGAGCAGTACTTC. Protein sequence: CASGGFNSPYEQYF.

This clonotype was seen a few times. This chain uses TRBV7-2 with TRBJ2-1; no reliable D call. Germline assignment: CDR1 SGHTA and CDR2 FQGNSA. CDR3 length: 12 amino acids. The V and J ends lost 5 bases and 12 bases respectively, with 14 bases between them. The CDR3 reads CASSPTYWGQFF. The DNA of the CDR3 is TGTGCCAGCAGCCCCACCTACTGGGGGCAGTTCTTC.

The chain uses TRBV10-3 and TRBJ2-3; 12 positions match TRBD2. Germline loops: CDR1 ENHRY, CDR2 SYGVKD. V trimming: 6 bases; J trimming: 4 bases; junction bases outside the gene matches: 14. The CDR3 runs 18 residues. CDR3 sequence reads: CAISAFLAGGPVSDTQYF. For the CDR3, the DNA is TGTGCCATCAGCGCGTTCCTAGCGGGAGGGCCTGTTTCAGATACGCAGTATTTT.

This clonotype was detected only a few times. CDR3 sequence: CASSTGTGGGQPQHF. The CDR3 bases are TGTGCCAGCAGTACGGGGACAGGGGGCGGTCAGCCCCAGCATTTT. The J gene is TRBJ1-5, the V gene TRBV27; 12 positions agree with TRBD1. Germline lookup yields CDR1 MNHEY and CDR2 SMNVEV (reference sequence). Losses at the gene ends were 5 bases for V and 6 bases for J; bases not matched to a gene: 5. The CDR3 runs 15 residues.

This clonotype was recorded a few times. The chain recombines TRBV12-3 or TRBV12-4 with TRBJ2-3; maybe TRBD2 (6 bases). The CDR3 runs 12 residues. V was shortened by 8 bases and J by 3 bases, with 9 bases between the two germline ends. CDR3 amino acids: CASGRQTDTQYF. The CDR3 DNA follows: TGTGCCAGCGGGAGGCAAACAGATACGCAGTATTTT.

There are a few counts of this clonotype. V and J are TRBV5-1 and TRBJ2-3, with unresolved D. CDR1 SGHRS and CDR2 YFSETQ come from the germline V gene. Trimming took off 1 base at V and 0 bases at J, with 15 bases between the two ends. The CDR3 totals 17 residues. CDR3 bases: TGCGCCAGCAGCTTGCGGGCCTCGGTAATCAGCACAGATACGCAGTATTTT. It encodes CASSLRASVISTDTQYF.

The chain combines TRBV4-1 with TRBJ2-5; a weak D match, TRBD2 (6 bases). This CDR3 contains 15 residues. Germline V lookup: CDR1 MGHRA, CDR2 YSYEKL. With 1 base removed from V and 0 bases from J, the gap between germline ends came to 9 bases. The CDR3 spells CASSQGDSYQETQYF. CDR3 DNA: TGCGCCAGCAGCCAAGGGGACTCGTACCAAGAGACCCAGTACTTC.

The chain joins TRBV2 to TRBJ2-2; D gene uncertain. The V end lost 6 bases, the J end lost 1 base, and 12 bases lay between the germline ends. The CDR3 runs to 15 residues. The germline V gene encodes CDR1 SNHLY and CDR2 FYNNEI. CDR3 DNA sequence: TGTGCCAGCAGACCCAGTACCAAGAACACCGGGGAGCTGTTTTTT. This encodes CASRPSTKNTGELFF.

V usage is TRBV10-1 and J usage is TRBJ2-5; 9 positions match TRBD1. Trimming took 6 bases from V and 4 from J; bases not matched to a gene: 9. CDR3 length equals 15 residues. Germline CDR1 is WNHNN and CDR2 is SYGVQD (reference sequence). In nucleotides, the CDR3 is TGCGCCAGCAGCCTCACCGGGACAGGGACAGAGACCCAGTACTTC. Protein: CASSLTGTGTETQYF.

There are many counts of this clonotype. The chain has TRBV5-1 and TRBJ2-5; D unresolved. The CDR3 has 13 amino acids. Trimming removed 1 base from V and 2 bases from J, with 6 bases in between. The V gene's germline CDR1 is SGHRS and CDR2 YFSETQ. This CDR3 reads CASSLSGQETQYF. The DNA for the CDR3 is TGCGCCAGCAGCTTGTCAGGACAAGAGACCCAGTACTTC.

This clonotype came up many times. The CDR3 bases are TGTGCCATGGGTCCGATGGCAGATACGCAGTATTTT. Protein: CAMGPMADTQYF. This chain connects TRBV10-3 to TRBJ2-3; D is uncertain. The CDR3 is 12 residues long. Germline values: CDR1 ENHRY, CDR2 SYGVKD. Trimming removed 9 bases from V and 4 bases from J, with 11 bases in between.

The J gene is TRBJ2-3, the V gene TRBV9; possible D gene TRBD2, 7 bases. This CDR3 is 16 amino acids long. V was trimmed by 4 bases and J by 3 bases, leaving 18 bases between them. Germline V gene data show CDR1 as SGDLS and CDR2 as YYNGEE. The CDR3 loop reads CASSRGGARETDTQYF. In DNA form, the CDR3 reads TGTGCCAGCAGCAGAGGGGGGGCCCGAGAAACAGATACGCAGTATTTT.

The V gene is TRBV7-2, the J gene TRBJ2-1; the match to TRBD1 covers 9 bases. The trim removed 5 bases at V and 0 bases at J, leaving 5 bases unmatched. The CDR3 spans 16 residues. Germline CDR1 SGHTA, CDR2 FQGNSA. The CDR3, as DNA: TGTGCCAGCAGCCCAGGACAGGGGATCTCCTACAATGAGCAGTTCTTC. It specifies CASSPGQGISYNEQFF.

J is TRBJ2-1 and V is TRBV9, with 7 nucleotides matching TRBD2. V was pared by 4 bases and J by 0 bases, with 10 bases of the junction left unmatched. Looked up from germline, CDR1 is SGDLS and CDR2 is YYNGEE. The CDR3 loop spans 17 amino acids. CDR3 nucleotide sequence: TGTGCCAGCAGCCGACAAGTAGCGGGTAGCTCCTACAATGAGCAGTTCTTC. This codes for CASSRQVAGSSYNEQFF.

The rearrangement joins TRBV30 to TRBJ1-5, with 7 positions matching TRBD1. The length of the CDR3 is 13 residues. Germline V gene lookup returns CDR1 GTSNPN and CDR2 SVGIG (reference sequence). Unmatched junction bases numbered 8, after V lost 2 bases and J lost 10 bases. The CDR3 here is CAWSYDRDAPQHF. In DNA, the CDR3 is TGTGCCTGGAGTTACGACAGGGACGCACCCCAGCATTTT.

This clonotype was detected only a few times. This chain's CDR3 is CASSGAWADTQYF. For the CDR3, the DNA is TGTGCCAGCAGCGGGGCTTGGGCAGATACGCAGTATTTT. The chain links TRBV7-2 to TRBJ2-3, with a tentative D call TRBD1 (5 bases). CDR1 and CDR2 (germline): SGHTA, FQGNSA. V lost 5 bases and J 4 bases, leaving 10 bases between the germline ends. CDR3 length: 13 residues.